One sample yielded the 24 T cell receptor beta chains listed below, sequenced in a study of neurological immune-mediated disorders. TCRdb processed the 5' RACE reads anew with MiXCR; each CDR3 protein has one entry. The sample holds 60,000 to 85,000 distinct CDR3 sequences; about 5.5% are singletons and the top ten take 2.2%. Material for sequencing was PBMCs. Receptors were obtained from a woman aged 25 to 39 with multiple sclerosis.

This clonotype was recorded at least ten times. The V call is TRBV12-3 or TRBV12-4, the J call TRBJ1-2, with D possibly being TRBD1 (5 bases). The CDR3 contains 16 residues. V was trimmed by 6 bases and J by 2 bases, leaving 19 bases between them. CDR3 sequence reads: CASRAEQGVGNYGYTF. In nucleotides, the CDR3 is TGTGCCAGCAGGGCTGAGCAGGGTGTGGGGAACTATGGCTACACCTTC.

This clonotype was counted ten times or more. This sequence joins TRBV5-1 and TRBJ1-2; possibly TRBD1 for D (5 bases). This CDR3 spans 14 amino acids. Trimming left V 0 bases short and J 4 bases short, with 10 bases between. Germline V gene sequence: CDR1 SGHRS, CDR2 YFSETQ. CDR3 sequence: CASSLETGFYGYTF. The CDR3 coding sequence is TGCGCCAGCAGCTTGGAAACAGGATTCTATGGCTACACCTTC.

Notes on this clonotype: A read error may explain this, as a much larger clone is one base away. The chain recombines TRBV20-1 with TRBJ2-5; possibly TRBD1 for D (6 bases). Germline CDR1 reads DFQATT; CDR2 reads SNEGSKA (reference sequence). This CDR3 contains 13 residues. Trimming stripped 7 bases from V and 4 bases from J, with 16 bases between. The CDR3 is CSDGAGTRETQYF. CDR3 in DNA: TGCAGTGATGGAGCCGGGACAAGAGAGACCCAGTACTTC.

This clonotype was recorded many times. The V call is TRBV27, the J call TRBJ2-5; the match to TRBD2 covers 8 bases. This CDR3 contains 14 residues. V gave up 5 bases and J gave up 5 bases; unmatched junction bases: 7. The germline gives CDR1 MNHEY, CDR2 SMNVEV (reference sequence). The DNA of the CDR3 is TGTGCCAGCAGTCTACGGACTAGCATGGAGACCCAGTACTTC. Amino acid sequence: CASSLRTSMETQYF.

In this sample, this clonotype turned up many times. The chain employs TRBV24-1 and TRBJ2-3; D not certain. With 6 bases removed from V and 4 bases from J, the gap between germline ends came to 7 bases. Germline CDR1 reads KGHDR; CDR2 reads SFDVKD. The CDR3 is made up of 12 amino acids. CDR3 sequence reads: CATSRYPDTQYF. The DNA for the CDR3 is TGTGCCACCAGTCGGTACCCAGATACGCAGTATTTT.

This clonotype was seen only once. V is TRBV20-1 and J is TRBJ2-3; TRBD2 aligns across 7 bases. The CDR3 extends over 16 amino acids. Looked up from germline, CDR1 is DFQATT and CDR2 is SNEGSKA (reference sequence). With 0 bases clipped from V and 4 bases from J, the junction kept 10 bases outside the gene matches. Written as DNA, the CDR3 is TGCAGTGCTAGAGATTGGTCCCTAGCGGCCTCAGATACGCAGTATTTT. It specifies CSARDWSLAASDTQYF.

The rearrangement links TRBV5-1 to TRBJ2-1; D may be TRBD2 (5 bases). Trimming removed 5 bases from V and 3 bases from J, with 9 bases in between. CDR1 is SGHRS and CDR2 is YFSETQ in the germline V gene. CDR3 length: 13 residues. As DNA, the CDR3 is TGCGCCAGCAGTAGCGCGGTCTACAATGAGCAGTTCTTC. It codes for CASSSAVYNEQFF.

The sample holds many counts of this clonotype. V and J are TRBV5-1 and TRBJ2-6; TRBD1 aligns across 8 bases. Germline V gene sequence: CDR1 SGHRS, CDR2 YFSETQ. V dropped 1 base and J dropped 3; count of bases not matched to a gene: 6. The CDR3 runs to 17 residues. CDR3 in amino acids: CASSLTGGSDGANVLTF. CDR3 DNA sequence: TGCGCCAGCAGCTTGACAGGGGGATCAGATGGGGCCAACGTCCTGACTTTC.

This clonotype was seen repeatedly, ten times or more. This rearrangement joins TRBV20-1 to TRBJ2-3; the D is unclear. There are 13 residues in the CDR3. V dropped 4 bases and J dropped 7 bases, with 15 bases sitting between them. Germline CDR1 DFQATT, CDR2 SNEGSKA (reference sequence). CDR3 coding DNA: TGCAGTGCTATCCGTATACTCCCGAATACGCAGTATTTT. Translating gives CSAIRILPNTQYF.

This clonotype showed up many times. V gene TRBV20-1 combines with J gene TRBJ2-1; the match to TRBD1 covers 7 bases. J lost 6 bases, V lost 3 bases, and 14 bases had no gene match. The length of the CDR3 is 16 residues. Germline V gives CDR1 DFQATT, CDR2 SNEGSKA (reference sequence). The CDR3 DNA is TGCAGTGCTAGTGAGGATTCACAGGGGTTGTTCAATGAGCAGTTCTTC. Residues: CSASEDSQGLFNEQFF.

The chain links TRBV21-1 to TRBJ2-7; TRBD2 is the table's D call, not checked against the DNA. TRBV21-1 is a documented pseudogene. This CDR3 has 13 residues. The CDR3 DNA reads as TGTGCCAGCAGCGGAGGGCCGGGAGGGGAGCAGTACTTC. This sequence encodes CASSGGPGGEQYF.

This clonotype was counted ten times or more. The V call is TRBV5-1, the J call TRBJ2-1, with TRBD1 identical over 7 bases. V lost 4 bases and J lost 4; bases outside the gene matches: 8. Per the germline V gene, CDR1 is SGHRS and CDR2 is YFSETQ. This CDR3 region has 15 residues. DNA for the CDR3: TGCGCCAGCAGCACAGGGACAGCCGCTTACAATGAGCAGTTCTTC. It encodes CASSTGTAAYNEQFF.

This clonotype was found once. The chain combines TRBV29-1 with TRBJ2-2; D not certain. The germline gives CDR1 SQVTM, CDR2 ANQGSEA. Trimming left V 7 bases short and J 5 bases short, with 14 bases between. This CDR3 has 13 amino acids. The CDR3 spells CSAGPVRTGELFF. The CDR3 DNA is TGCAGCGCTGGGCCGGTTAGGACCGGGGAGCTGTTTTTT.

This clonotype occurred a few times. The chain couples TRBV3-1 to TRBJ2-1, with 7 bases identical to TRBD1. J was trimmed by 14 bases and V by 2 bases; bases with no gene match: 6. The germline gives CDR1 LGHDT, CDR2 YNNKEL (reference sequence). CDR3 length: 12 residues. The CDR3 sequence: CASSQLTGSKFF. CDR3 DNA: TGTGCCAGCAGCCAACTGACAGGGTCGAAGTTCTTC.

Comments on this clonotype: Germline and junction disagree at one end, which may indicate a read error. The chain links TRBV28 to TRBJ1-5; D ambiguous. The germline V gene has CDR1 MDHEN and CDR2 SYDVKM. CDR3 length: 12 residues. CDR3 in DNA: TGTGACAGCAGTTTATCTTATCAGCCCCAGCATTTT. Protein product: CDSSLSYQPQHF.

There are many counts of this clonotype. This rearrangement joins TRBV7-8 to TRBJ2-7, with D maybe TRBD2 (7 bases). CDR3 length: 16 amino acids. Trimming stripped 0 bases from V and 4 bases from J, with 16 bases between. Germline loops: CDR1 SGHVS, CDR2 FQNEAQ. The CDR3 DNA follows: TGTGCCAGCAGCTTAGCGCCTCCGGGGGGCTCGTACGAGCAGTACTTC. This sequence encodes CASSLAPPGGSYEQYF.

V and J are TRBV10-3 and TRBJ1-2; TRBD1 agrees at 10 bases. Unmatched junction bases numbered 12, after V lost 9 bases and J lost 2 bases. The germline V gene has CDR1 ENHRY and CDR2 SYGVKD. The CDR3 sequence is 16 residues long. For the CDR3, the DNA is TGTGCCATAACCCGAGGACAGGGGGAACAGAACTATGGCTACACCTTC. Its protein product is CAITRGQGEQNYGYTF.

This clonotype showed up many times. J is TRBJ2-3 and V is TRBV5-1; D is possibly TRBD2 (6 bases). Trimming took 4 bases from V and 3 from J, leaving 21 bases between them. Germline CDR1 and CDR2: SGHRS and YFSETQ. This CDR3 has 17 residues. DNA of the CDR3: TGCGCCAGCAGCCCACCCCGGGCCCTGGAGGGTACAGATACGCAGTATTTT. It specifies CASSPPRALEGTDTQYF.

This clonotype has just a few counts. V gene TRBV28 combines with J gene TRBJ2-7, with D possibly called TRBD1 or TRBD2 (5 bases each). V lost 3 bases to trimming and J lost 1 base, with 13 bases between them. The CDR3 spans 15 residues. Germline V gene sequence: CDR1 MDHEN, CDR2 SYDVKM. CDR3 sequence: CASSLGPTKSYEQYF. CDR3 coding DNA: TGTGCCAGCAGTTTGGGACCAACCAAGTCCTACGAGCAGTACTTC.

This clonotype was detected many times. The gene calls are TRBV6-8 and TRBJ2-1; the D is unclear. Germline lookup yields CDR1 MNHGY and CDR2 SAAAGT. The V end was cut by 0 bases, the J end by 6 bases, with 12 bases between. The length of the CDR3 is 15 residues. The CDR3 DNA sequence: TGTGCCAGCAGTTACTCGACCCCAGTATGCAATGAGCAGTTCTTC. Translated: CASSYSTPVCNEQFF.

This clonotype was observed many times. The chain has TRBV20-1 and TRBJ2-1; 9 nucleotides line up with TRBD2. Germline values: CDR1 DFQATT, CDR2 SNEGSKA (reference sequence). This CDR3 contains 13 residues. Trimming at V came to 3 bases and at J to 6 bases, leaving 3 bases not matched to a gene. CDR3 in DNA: TGCAGTGCTAGTGAGGGACTAGCCAATGAGCAGTTCTTC. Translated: CSASEGLANEQFF.

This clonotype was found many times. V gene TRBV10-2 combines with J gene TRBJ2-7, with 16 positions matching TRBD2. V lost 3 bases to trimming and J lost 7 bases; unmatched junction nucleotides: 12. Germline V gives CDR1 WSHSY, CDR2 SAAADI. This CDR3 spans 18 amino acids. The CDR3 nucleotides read TGCGCCAGCAGTGATCTACCCGGGACTAGCGGGAGGGCCCGGGAGCAGTACTTC. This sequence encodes CASSDLPGTSGRAREQYF.

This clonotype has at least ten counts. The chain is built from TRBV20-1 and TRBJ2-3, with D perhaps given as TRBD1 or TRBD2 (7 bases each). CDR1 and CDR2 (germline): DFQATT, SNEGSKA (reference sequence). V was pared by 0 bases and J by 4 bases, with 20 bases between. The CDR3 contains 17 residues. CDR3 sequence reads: CSARDPSGRGPADTQYF. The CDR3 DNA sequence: TGCAGTGCTAGAGACCCCTCAGGGAGGGGGCCGGCAGATACGCAGTATTTT.

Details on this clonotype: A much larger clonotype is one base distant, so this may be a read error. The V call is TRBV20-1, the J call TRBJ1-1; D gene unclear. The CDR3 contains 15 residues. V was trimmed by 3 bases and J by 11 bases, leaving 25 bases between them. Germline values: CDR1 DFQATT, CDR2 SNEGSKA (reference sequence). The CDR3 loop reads CSASSVSSTLPDAFF. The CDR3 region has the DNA TGCAGTGCTAGCTCGGTGTCGAGCACCTTACCGGACGCTTTCTTT.